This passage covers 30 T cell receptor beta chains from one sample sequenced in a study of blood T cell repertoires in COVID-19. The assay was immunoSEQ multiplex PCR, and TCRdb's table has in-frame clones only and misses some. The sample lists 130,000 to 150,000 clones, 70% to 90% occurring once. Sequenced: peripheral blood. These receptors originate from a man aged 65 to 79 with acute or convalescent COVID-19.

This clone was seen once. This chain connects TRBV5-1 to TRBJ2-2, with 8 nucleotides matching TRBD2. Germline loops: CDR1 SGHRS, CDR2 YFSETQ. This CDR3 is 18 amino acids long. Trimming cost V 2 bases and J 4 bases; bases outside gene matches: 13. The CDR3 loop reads CASSFRVAGNKGTGELFF. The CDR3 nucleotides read TGCGCCAGCAGCTTTAGGGTAGCGGGAAACAAGGGCACCGGGGAGCTGTTTTTT. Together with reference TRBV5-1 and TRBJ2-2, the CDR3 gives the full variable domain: KAGVTQTPRYLIKTRGQQVTLSCSPISGHRSVSWYQQTPGQGLQFLFEYFSETQRNKGNFPGRFSGRQFSNSRSEMNVSTLELGDSALYLCASSFRVAGNKGTGELFFGEGSRLTVL.

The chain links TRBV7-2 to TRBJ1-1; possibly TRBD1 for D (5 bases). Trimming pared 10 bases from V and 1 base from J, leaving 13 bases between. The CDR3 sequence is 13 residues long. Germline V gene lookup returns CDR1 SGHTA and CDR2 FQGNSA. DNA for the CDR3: TGTGCCACCTCCCGGGGGAAGAACACTGAAGCTTTCTTT. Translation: CATSRGKNTEAFF.

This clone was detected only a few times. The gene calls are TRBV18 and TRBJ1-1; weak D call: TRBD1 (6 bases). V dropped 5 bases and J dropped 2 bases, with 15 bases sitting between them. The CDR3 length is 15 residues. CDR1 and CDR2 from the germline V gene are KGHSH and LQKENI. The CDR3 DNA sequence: TGTGCCAGCTCAACAACAGGGTCGGTAAACACTGAAGCTTTCTTT. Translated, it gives CASSTTGSVNTEAFF.

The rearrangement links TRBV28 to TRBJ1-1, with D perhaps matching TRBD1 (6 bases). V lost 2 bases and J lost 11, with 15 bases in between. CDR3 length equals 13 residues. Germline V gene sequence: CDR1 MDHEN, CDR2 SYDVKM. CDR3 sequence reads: CASSLVDRMGAFF. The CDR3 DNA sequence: TGTGCCAGCAGTTTAGTAGACAGGATGGGCGCTTTCTTT. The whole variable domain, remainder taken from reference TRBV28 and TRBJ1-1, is DVKVTQSSRYLVKRTGEKVFLECVQDMDHENMFWYRQDPGLGLRLIYFSYDVKMKEKGDIPEGYSVSREKKERFSLILESASTNQTSMYLCASSLVDRMGAFFGQGTRLTVV.

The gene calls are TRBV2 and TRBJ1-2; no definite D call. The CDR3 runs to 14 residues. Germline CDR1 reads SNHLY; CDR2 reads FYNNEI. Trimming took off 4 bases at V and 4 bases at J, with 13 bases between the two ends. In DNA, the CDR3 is TGTGCCAGCAGTGTACGAGATTCGGGCTATGGCTACACCTTC. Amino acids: CASSVRDSGYGYTF.

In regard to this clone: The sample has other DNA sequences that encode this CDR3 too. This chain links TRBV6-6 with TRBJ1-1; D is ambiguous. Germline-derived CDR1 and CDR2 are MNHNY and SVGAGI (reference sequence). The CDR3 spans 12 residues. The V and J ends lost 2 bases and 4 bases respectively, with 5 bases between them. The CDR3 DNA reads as TGTGCCAGCAGTTACACGGGCACTGAAGCTTTCTTT. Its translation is CASSYTGTEAFF.

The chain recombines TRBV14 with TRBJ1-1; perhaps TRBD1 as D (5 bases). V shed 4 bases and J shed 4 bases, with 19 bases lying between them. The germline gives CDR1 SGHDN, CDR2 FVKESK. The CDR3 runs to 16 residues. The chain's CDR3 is CASSPRGLGGVTEAFF. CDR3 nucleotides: TGTGCCAGCAGCCCCCGGGGCCTCGGCGGGGTCACTGAAGCTTTCTTT.

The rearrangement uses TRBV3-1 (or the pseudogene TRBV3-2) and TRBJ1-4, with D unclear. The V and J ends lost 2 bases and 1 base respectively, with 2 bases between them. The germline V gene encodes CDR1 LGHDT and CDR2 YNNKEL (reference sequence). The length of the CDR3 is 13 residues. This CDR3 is CASSQQTNEKLFF. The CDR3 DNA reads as TGTGCCAGCAGCCAACAAACTAATGAAAAACTGTTTTTT.

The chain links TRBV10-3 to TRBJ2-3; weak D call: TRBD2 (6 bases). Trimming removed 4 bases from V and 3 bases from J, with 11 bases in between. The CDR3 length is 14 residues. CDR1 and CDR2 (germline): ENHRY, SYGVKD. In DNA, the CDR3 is TGTGCCATCAGTGGACGGGAGTTTACAGATACGCAGTATTTT. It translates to CAISGREFTDTQYF.

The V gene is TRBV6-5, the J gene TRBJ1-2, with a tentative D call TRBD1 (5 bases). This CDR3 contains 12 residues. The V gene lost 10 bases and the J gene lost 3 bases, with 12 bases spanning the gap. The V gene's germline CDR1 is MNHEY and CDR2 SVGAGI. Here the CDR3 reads CANGDSDYGYTF. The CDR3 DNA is TGTGCCAACGGGGACTCCGACTATGGCTACACCTTC.

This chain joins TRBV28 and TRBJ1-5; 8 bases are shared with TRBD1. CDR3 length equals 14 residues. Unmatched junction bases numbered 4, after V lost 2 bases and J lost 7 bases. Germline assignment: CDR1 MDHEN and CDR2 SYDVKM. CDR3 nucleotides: TGTGCCAGCAGTTTAAGACAGGGGCACCAGCCCCAGCATTTT. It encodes CASSLRQGHQPQHF. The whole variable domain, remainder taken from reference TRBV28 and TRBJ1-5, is DVKVTQSSRYLVKRTGEKVFLECVQDMDHENMFWYRQDPGLGLRLIYFSYDVKMKEKGDIPEGYSVSREKKERFSLILESASTNQTSMYLCASSLRQGHQPQHFGDGTRLSIL.

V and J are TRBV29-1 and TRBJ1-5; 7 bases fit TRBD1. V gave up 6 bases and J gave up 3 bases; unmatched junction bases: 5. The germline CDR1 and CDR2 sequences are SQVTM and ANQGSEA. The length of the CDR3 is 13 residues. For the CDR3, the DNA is TGCAGCGTCGGACAGGAGTACAATCAGCCCCAGCATTTT. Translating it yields CSVGQEYNQPQHF.

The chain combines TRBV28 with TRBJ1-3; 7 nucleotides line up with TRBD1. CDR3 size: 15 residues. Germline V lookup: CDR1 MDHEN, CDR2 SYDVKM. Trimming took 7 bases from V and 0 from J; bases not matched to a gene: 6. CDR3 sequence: CASIYRGYSGNTIYF. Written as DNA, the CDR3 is TGTGCCAGCATCTACAGGGGTTACTCTGGAAACACCATATATTTT.

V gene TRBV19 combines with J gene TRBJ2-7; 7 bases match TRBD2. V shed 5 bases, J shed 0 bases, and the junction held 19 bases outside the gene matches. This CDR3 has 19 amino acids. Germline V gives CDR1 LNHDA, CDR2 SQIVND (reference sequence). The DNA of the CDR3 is TGTGCCAGTAGTGCCGGACCCCGGATTCGGGGGAGGGACTCCTACGAGCAGTACTTC. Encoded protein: CASSAGPRIRGRDSYEQYF.

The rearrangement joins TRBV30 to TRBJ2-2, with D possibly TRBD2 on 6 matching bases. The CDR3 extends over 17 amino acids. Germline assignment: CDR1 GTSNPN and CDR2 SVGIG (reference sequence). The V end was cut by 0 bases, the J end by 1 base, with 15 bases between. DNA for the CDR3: TGTGCCTGGAGTGTTTCCCGAAGTAGCGGGAACACCGGGGAGCTGTTTTTT. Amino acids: CAWSVSRSSGNTGELFF.

The CDR3 loop is CASSESRTGLNTEAFF. CDR3 DNA: TGCGCCAGCAGTGAGTCAAGGACAGGGTTGAACACTGAAGCTTTCTTT. V is TRBV10-1 and J is TRBJ1-1, with TRBD1 matching over 8 bases. Losses at the gene ends were 0 bases for V and 0 bases for J; bases not matched to a gene: 3. Germline V gene sequence: CDR1 WNHNN, CDR2 SYGVQD (reference sequence). This CDR3 is built from 16 residues.

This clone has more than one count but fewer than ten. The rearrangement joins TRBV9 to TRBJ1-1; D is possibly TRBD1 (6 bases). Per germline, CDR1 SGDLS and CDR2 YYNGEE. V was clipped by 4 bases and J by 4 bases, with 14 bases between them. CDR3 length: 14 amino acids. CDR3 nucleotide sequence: TGTGCCAGCAGCAAACAGGGTAGGGGCACTGAAGCTTTCTTT. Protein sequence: CASSKQGRGTEAFF.

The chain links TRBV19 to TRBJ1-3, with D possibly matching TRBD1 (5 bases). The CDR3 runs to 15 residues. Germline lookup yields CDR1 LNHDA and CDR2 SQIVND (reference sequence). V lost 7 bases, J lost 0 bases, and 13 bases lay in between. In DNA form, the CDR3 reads TGTGCCAGTACCACGCAGGGCAGCTCTGGAAACACCATATATTTT. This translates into CASTTQGSSGNTIYF.

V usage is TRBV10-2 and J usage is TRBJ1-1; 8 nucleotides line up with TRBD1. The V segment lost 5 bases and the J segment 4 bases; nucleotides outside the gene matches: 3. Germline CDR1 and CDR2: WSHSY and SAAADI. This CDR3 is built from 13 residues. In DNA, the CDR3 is TGCGCCAGCAGTAACAGGGGGGGCACTGAAGCTTTCTTT. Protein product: CASSNRGGTEAFF.

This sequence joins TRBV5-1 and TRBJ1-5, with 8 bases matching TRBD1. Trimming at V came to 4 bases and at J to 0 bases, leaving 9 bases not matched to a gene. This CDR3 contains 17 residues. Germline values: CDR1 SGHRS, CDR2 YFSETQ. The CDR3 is CASSGWRDRYSNQPQHF. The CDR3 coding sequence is TGCGCCAGCAGCGGGTGGCGGGACAGGTATAGCAATCAGCCCCAGCATTTT. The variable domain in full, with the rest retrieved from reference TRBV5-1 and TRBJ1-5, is KAGVTQTPRYLIKTRGQQVTLSCSPISGHRSVSWYQQTPGQGLQFLFEYFSETQRNKGNFPGRFSGRQFSNSRSEMNVSTLELGDSALYLCASSGWRDRYSNQPQHFGDGTRLSIL.

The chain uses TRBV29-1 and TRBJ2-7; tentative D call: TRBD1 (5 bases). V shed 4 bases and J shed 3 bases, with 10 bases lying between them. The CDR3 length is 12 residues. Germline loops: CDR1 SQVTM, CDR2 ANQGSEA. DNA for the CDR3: TGCAGCGTTGCACAGACAGACTACGAGCAGTACTTC. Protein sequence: CSVAQTDYEQYF.

In DNA form, the CDR3 reads TGTGCCAGCAGCCCTACAGGGGGCCAAACTGAAGCTTTCTTT. Translating it yields CASSPTGGQTEAFF. V is TRBV7-8 and J is TRBJ1-1, with 9 bases that match TRBD1. Germline assignment: CDR1 SGHVS and CDR2 FQNEAQ. CDR3 length: 14 amino acids. The trim removed 5 bases at V and 5 bases at J, leaving 6 bases unmatched.

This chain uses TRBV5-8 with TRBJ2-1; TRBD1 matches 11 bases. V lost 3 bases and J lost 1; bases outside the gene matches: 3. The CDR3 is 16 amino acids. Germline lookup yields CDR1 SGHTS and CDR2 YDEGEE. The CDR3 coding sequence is TGTGCCAGCAGCTCCGGACAGGGGGCGTCCTACAATGAGCAGTTCTTC. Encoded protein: CASSSGQGASYNEQFF.

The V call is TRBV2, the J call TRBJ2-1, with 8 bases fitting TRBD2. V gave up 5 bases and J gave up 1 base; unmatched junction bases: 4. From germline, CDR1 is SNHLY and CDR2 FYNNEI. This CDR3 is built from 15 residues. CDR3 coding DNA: TGTGCCAGCAGTACTAGCGGTAGATCCTACAATGAGCAGTTCTTC. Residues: CASSTSGRSYNEQFF.

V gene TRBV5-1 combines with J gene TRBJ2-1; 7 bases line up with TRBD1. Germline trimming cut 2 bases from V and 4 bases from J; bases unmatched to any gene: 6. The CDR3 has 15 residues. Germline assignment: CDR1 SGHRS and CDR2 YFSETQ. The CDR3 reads CASSLGDSSYNEQFF. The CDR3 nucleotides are TGCGCCAGCAGCTTAGGGGACAGTTCATACAATGAGCAGTTCTTC.

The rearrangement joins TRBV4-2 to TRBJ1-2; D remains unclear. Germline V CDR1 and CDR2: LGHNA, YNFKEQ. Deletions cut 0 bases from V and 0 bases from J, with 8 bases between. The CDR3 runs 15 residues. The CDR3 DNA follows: TGTGCCAGCAGCCAAGATCCAGAACCTAACTATGGCTACACCTTC. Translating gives CASSQDPEPNYGYTF.

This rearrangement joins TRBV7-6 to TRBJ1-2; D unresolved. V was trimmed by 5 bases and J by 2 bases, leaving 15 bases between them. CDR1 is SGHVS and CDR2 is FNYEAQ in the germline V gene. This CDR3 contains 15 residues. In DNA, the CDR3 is TGTGCCAGCAGCCTAACCCCCGGGTCAAACTATGGCTACACCTTC. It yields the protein CASSLTPGSNYGYTF.

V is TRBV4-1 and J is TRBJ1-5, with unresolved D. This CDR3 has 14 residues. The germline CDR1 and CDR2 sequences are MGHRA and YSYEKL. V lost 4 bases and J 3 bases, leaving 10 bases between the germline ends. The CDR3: CASSRAEYNQPQHF. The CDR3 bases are TGCGCCAGCAGCCGGGCAGAATACAATCAGCCCCAGCATTTT.

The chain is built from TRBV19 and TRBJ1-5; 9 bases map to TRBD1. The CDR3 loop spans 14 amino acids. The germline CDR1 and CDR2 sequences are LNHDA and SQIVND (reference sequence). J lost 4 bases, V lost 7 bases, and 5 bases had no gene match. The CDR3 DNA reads TGTGCCAGTAATAACAGGGGGCTTAATCAGCCCCAGCATTTT. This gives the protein CASNNRGLNQPQHF.

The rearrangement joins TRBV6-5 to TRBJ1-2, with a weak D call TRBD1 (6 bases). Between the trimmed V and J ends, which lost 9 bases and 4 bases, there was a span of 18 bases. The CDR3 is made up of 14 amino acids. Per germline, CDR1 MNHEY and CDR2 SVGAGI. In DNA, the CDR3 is TGTGCCAGTCTCTTCACAGGGTCCGGCTATGGCTACACCTTC. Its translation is CASLFTGSGYGYTF.